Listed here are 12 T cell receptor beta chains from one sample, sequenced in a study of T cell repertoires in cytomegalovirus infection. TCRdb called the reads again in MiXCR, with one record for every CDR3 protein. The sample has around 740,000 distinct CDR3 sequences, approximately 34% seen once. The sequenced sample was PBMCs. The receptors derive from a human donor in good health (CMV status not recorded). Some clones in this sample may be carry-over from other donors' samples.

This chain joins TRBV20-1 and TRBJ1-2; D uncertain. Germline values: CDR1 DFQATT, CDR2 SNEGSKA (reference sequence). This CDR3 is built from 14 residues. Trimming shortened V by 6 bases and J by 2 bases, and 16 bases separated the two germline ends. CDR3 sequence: CSATEAGLNYGYTF. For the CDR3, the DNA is TGCAGTGCAACGGAAGCCGGTCTAAACTATGGCTACACCTTC.

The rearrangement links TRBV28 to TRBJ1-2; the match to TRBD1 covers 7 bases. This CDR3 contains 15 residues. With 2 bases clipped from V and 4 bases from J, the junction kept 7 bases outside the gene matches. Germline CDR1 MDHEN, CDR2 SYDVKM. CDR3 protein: CASSLGGTEIYGYTF. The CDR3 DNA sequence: TGTGCCAGCAGTTTAGGAGGGACAGAGATCTATGGCTACACCTTC.

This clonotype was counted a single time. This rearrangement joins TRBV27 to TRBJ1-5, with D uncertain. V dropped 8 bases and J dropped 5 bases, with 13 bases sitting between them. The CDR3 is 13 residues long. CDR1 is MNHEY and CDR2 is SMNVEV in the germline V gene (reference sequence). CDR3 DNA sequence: TGTGCCAGCGGGTGGTGGACCGATCAGCCCCAGCATTTT. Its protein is CASGWWTDQPQHF.

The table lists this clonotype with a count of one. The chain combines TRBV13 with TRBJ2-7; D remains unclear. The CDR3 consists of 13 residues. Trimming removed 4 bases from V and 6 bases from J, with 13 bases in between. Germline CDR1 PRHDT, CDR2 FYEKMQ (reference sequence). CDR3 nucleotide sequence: TGTGCCAGCAGCTGGGGTTACAATGGCGAGCAGTACTTC. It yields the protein CASSWGYNGEQYF.

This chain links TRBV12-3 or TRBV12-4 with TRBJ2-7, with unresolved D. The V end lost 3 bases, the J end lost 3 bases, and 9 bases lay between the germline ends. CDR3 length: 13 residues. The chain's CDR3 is CASSFEVSYEQYF. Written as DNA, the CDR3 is TGTGCCAGCAGTTTCGAGGTCAGCTACGAGCAGTACTTC.

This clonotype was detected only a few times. CDR3 nucleotides: TGTGCCACCAGTGATTCCCTTGGGGGTAACCAAGAGACCCAGTACTTC. It is translated as CATSDSLGGNQETQYF. The rearrangement links TRBV24-1 to TRBJ2-5, with D perhaps TRBD1 or TRBD2 (5 bases each). There are 16 residues in the CDR3. Germline V gene data show CDR1 as KGHDR and CDR2 as SFDVKD. Trimming removed 2 bases from V and 0 bases from J, with 12 bases in between.

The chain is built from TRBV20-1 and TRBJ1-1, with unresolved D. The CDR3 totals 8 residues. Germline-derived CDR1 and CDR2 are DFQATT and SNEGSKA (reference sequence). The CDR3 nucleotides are TGCCAGATACCCGAAGCTTTCTTT. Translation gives CQIPEAFF.

The CDR3 bases are TGTGCCAGCAGCCTCAGTTCTTCAGGGTCCTACGAGCAGTACTTC. Its protein is CASSLSSSGSYEQYF. The V and J genes are TRBV6-1 and TRBJ2-7; possible D gene TRBD1, 5 bases. This CDR3 contains 15 residues. The V gene lost 6 bases and the J gene lost 1 base, with 16 bases spanning the gap. Germline CDR1 reads MNHNS; CDR2 reads SASEGT.

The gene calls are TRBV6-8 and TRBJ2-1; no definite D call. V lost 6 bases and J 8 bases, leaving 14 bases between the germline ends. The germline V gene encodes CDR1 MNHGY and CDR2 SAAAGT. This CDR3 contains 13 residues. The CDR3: CASSHPNSHEQFF. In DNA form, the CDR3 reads TGTGCCAGCAGCCACCCAAATAGCCATGAGCAGTTCTTC.

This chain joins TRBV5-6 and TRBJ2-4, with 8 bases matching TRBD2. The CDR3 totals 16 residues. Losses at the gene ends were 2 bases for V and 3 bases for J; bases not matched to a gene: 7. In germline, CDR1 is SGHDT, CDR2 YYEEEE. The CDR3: CASSFRREEGKNIQYF. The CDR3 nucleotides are TGTGCCAGCAGCTTCAGGCGGGAGGAGGGCAAAAACATTCAGTACTTC.

The CDR3 nucleotides read TGTGCCAGCAGACGGACTAGCGGGAGGCCATACAATGAGCAGTTCTTC. It translates to CASRRTSGRPYNEQFF. This sequence joins TRBV7-9 and TRBJ2-1, with 14 bases lining up with TRBD2. The CDR3 sequence is 16 residues long. Germline-derived CDR1 and CDR2 are SEHNR and FQNEAQ (reference sequence). Unmatched junction bases numbered 5, after V lost 6 bases and J lost 4 bases.

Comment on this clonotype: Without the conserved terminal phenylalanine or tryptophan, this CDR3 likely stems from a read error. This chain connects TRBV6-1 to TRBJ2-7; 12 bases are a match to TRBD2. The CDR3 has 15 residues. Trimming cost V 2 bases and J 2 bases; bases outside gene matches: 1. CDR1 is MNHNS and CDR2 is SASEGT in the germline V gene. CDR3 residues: CASSELAGGAYEQYS. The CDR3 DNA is TGTGCCAGCAGTGAACTAGCGGGAGGGGCCTACGAGCAGTACTCC.